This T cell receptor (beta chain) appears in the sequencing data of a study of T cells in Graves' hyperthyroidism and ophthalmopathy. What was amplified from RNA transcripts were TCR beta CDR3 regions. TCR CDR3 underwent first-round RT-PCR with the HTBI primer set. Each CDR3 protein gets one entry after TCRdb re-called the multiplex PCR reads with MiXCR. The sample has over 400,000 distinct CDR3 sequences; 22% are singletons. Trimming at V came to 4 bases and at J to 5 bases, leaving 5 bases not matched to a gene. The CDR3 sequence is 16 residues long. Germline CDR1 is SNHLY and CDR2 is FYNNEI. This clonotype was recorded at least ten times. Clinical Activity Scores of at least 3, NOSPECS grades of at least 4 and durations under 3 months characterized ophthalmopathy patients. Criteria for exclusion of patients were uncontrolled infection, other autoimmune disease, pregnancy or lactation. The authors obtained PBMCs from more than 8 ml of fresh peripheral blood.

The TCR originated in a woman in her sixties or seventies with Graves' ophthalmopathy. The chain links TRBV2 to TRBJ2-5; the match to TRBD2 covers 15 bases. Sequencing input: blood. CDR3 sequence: CASSVRGLAGGETQYF. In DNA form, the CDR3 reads TGTGCCAGCAGTGTCCGGGGACTAGCGGGAGGTGAGACCCAGTACTTC.